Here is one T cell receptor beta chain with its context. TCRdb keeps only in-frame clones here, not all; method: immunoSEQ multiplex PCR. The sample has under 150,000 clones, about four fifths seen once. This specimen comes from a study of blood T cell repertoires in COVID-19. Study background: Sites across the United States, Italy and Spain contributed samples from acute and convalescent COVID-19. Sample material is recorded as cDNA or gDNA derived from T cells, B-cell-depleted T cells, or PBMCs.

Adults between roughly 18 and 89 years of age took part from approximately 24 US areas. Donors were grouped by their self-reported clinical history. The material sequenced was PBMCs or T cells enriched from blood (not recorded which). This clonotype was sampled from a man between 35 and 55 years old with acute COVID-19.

CDR3 DNA sequence: TGCGCCAGCAGCCAAGAGACAGCTCAACATCCAGCTAACTATGGCTACACCTTC. It is translated as CASSQETAQHPANYGYTF. The chain employs TRBV4-3 and TRBJ1-2, with D possibly being TRBD1 (5 bases). Germline lookup yields CDR1 LGHNA and CDR2 YSLEER. The CDR3 totals 18 residues. Trimming stripped 0 bases from V and 0 bases from J, with 17 bases between.